A single sample is the source of the 23 T cell receptor beta chains below, sequenced in a study of CXCR3-negative and CXCR3-positive naive CD8 T cells. Their antigens are not known. The TRB cDNA libraries were prepared by 5' RACE with UMI labels. From its re-call of the 5' RACE reads, TCRdb lists each CDR3 protein once, without DNA. This sample's clone table lists approximately 98,000 distinct CDR3 sequences. Regarding the study as a whole: Compared with CXCR3-negative naive cells, CXCR3-positive naive cells showed more hydrophobic TRB CDR3s.

What was sequenced was naive CXCR3+ CD8+ T cells from blood. Subset meaning: CD45RO-CCR7+CD27+CD95- naive CD8+ T cells expressing CXCR3 (TNR3+). Receptors originate from a human donor in good health. Some clones in this sample may be carry-over from other donors' samples.

V and J are TRBV12-3 or TRBV12-4 and TRBJ2-7; the TRBD1 assignment by TCRdb is unverifiable without DNA. This CDR3 spans 15 amino acids. This CDR3 is CASSPGTGGFYEQYF.

V and J are TRBV4-2 and TRBJ2-1; the TCRdb D gene call, TRBD1, has no DNA to confirm it. The CDR3 covers 13 residues. CDR1 LGHNA and CDR2 YNFKEQ come from the germline V gene. CDR3 amino acids: CASSRGTYNEQFF.

This chain joins TRBV28 and TRBJ2-3; TCRdb selects TRBD1, and the lack of DNA leaves this call unchecked. Germline V CDR1 and CDR2: MDHEN, SYDVKM. The length of the CDR3 is 14 residues. The CDR3 sequence is CASSPPGQGNTQYF.

The V and J genes are TRBV27 and TRBJ1-6. Germline V gives CDR1 MNHEY, CDR2 SMNVEV (reference sequence). The CDR3 loop spans 17 amino acids. The CDR3 is CASSPRRAERDNSPLHF.

The chain recombines TRBV29-1 with TRBJ2-7; as DNA is missing, the TRBD1 call by TCRdb cannot be tested. The CDR3 consists of 13 residues. Germline CDR1 reads SQVTM; CDR2 reads ANQGSEA. CDR3 sequence: CSAGTQEVYEQYF.

The rearrangement uses TRBV7-8 and TRBJ2-3; absent DNA, TCRdb's TRBD1 call cannot be checked. Per the germline V gene, CDR1 is SGHVS and CDR2 is FQNEAQ. The CDR3 has 15 amino acids. The CDR3 sequence: CASRSLGGAADTQYF.

The chain carries TRBV12-3 or TRBV12-4 and TRBJ2-1; without DNA, the TCRdb call of TRBD1 cannot be checked. The CDR3 extends over 20 amino acids. CDR3 sequence: CASSPTGGLSGGSSYNEQFF.

The chain uses TRBV12-3 or TRBV12-4 and TRBJ2-4. CDR3 length equals 13 residues. The CDR3 sequence is CASSFGTKNIQYF.

This chain connects TRBV29-1 to TRBJ1-1; TCRdb picks TRBD1, but there is no DNA to check that call. This CDR3 has 13 residues. The germline gives CDR1 SQVTM, CDR2 ANQGSEA. CDR3 protein: CSVDRAANTEAFF.

The chain employs TRBV7-2 and TRBJ2-1. This CDR3 has 15 residues. Looked up from germline, CDR1 is SGHTA and CDR2 is FQGNSA. CDR3 amino acids: CASSLTAEPYNEQFF.

The CDR3 region is CASSKVFRANSPLHF. The chain combines TRBV21-1 with TRBJ1-6. TRBV21-1 has pseudogene status. The CDR3 runs to 15 residues.

V is TRBV11-2 and J is TRBJ2-1. The CDR3 runs 16 residues. Germline lookup yields CDR1 SGHAT and CDR2 FQNNGV. This CDR3 reads CASSNHPVSASNEQFF.

The J gene is TRBJ2-5, the V gene TRBV27; TCRdb calls TRBD1, which cannot be checked without DNA. In germline, CDR1 is MNHEY, CDR2 SMNVEV (reference sequence). CDR3 size: 14 residues. The CDR3 is CASRPTGPQETQYF.

The chain uses TRBV20-1 and TRBJ1-5. The V gene's germline CDR1 is DFQATT and CDR2 SNEGSKA (reference sequence). The CDR3 sequence is 14 residues long. CDR3: CSARELYSNQPQHF.

The chain has TRBV20-1 and TRBJ1-1. Looked up from germline, CDR1 is DFQATT and CDR2 is SNEGSKA (reference sequence). CDR3 size: 13 residues. CDR3 protein: CSARDRVDTEAFF.

This sequence joins TRBV25-1 and TRBJ2-7; as DNA is missing, the TRBD2 call by TCRdb cannot be tested. Germline V gene data show CDR1 as MGHDK and CDR2 as SYGVNS. The CDR3 covers 13 residues. CDR3 sequence: CASSEYGSYEQYF.

The chain recombines TRBV4-1 with TRBJ1-1; TCRdb designates TRBD1, a call that cannot be tested without DNA. This CDR3 has 15 residues. Looked up from germline, CDR1 is MGHRA and CDR2 is YSYEKL. This chain's CDR3 is CASSQETGLSTEAFF.

J is TRBJ2-7 and V is TRBV20-1; TCRdb's assignment of TRBD1 cannot be checked, as there is no DNA. This CDR3 has 15 residues. CDR1 is DFQATT, CDR2 SNEGSKA, per germline (reference sequence). The CDR3 protein is CSAVGTGVVLYEQYF.

This chain links TRBV23-1 with TRBJ1-3; the TCRdb D gene call, TRBD1, has no DNA to confirm it. TRBV23-1 is given ORF status, its function remaining uncertain. The length of the CDR3 is 13 residues. The chain's CDR3 is CATLTGVGNTIYF.

The chain employs TRBV27 and TRBJ2-7. The CDR3 runs 12 residues. CDR1 is MNHEY, CDR2 SMNVEV, per germline (reference sequence). The CDR3 protein is CASSGSTYEQYF.

The chain carries TRBV3-1 and TRBJ2-3; TCRdb's D call of TRBD2 is untestable without DNA. Germline CDR1 is LGHDT and CDR2 is YNNKEL (reference sequence). This CDR3 is 16 amino acids long. The CDR3 is CASSQEVRAGTDTQYF.

The V call is TRBV7-3, the J call TRBJ1-5; TCRdb indicates TRBD1, and absent DNA this call remains unverified. Germline values: CDR1 SGHTA, CDR2 FQGTGA. This CDR3 has 12 residues. This chain's CDR3 is CASRFRGRPQHF.

The chain combines TRBV7-3 with TRBJ2-5; TCRdb proposes TRBD2, but this gene call is untestable without DNA. CDR1 SGHTA and CDR2 FQGTGA come from the germline V gene. This CDR3 has 15 residues. Here the CDR3 reads CASSLAGGLQETQYF.